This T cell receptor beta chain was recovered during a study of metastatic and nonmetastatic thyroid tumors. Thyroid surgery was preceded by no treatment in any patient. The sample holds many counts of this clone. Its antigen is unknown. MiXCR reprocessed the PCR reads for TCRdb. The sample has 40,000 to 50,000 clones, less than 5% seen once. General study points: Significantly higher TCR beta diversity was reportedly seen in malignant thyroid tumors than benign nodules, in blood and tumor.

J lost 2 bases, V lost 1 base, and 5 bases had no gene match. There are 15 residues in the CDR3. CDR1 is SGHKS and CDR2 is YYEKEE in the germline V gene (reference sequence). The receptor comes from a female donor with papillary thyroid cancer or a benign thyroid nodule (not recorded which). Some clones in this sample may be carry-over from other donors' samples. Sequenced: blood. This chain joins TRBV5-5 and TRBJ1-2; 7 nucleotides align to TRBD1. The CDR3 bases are TGTGCCAGCAGCTTGTCGACAGGGCGGAACTATGGCTACACCTTC. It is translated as CASSLSTGRNYGYTF.